The clone carrying this T cell receptor beta chain was seen once. The Seattle site enrolled patients during active infection and followed them longitudinally. These data originate in a study of blood T cell repertoires in COVID-19. Germline V CDR1 and CDR2: SSHAT, FNYEAQ (reference sequence). This CDR3 is 13 amino acids long. Trimming removed 2 bases from V and 8 bases from J, with 10 bases in between. Study processing details: Nucleated cell counts were estimated from reference gene primer amplification. TCRdb keeps only in-frame clones here, not all; method: immunoSEQ multiplex PCR. That table is the source of V, J and clone size, and D and trimming were worked out from the DNA. The table shows some 190,000 clones, with approximately 86% occurring only once.

The sequence was collected from an elderly man with COVID-19, enrolled during active disease. V and J are TRBV7-7 and TRBJ2-1, with D possibly TRBD1 on 6 matching bases. Sequencing was carried out using peripheral blood. The CDR3 region has the DNA TGTGCCAGCAGCTTAAACAGGGCGGATGAGCAGTTCTTC. Translating it yields CASSLNRADEQFF.